These T cell receptor beta chains were read from a single sample in a study of blood T cell repertoires in COVID-19. Only in-frame clones appear in the TCRdb table, and some are missing; sequencing was by immunoSEQ multiplex PCR. The data hold some 150,000 clones, with about 85% observed a single time. The sequenced sample was peripheral blood. These receptors all come from a man aged 40-50 years with acute or convalescent COVID-19. CDR3s include the opening cysteine and the closing phenylalanine or tryptophan.

>TRBV6-5|TRBJ1-2
CASTGTGYGYTF
>TRBV6-2/TRBV6-3|TRBJ1-2
CASSRWTGGTDYGYTF
>TRBV4-1|TRBJ2-7
CASSRLPGTGTYEQYF
>TRBV5-4|TRBJ1-2
CASSPRTDNGYTF
>TRBV5-1|TRBJ2-6
CASSPGGAGANVLTF
>TRBV14|TRBJ2-1
CASRISGTGNNNEQFF
>TRBV7-9|TRBJ1-5
CASSLTPGPDQPQHF
>TRBV7-2|TRBJ1-4
CASSLFGREDEKLFF
>TRBV6-5|TRBJ2-1
CASTPGVTLNEQFF
>TRBV5-1|TRBJ1-4
CASSLGGQVRDEKLFF
>TRBV29-1|TRBJ2-7
CSASQGIGSYEQYF
>TRBV2|TRBJ2-1
CASSKDSYNEQFF
>TRBV2|TRBJ2-7
CASSEETGSSYEQYF
>TRBV6-6|TRBJ1-1
CASSQGQNTEAFF
>TRBV28|TRBJ2-3
CASSSLRDTQYF
>TRBV27|TRBJ1-1
CASSLARGFTEAFF
>TRBV11-2|TRBJ1-2
CASSLTTGSYGYTF
>TRBV12-5|TRBJ2-1
CASGRDRGTHNEQFF